A single sample is the source of the 3 T cell receptor beta chains below, sequenced in a study of blood T cell repertoires in COVID-19. Clones were sequenced by immunoSEQ multiplex PCR, and TCRdb holds only the in-frame ones, with some missing. Here the sample spans a few hundred thousand clones, roughly 90% being singletons. Sequenced: PBMCs or T cells enriched from blood (not recorded which). Every receptor here comes from a woman between 25 and 40 years old who had recovered from COVID-19.

The genes are TRBV7-9 and TRBJ2-7, with 7 bases identical to TRBD1. Germline values: CDR1 SEHNR, CDR2 FQNEAQ (reference sequence). The ends lost 4 bases at V and 3 bases at J; junction bases unmatched: 6. The CDR3 totals 14 residues. CDR3 in DNA: TGTGCCAGCAGCTCAGACAGGGCGCTCTACGAGCAGTACTTC. Translated: CASSSDRALYEQYF.

V is TRBV10-3 and J is TRBJ2-3; 13 nucleotides align to TRBD2. The CDR3 sequence is 17 residues long. Germline CDR1 and CDR2: ENHRY and SYGVKD. The V gene end was trimmed by 3 bases and the J gene end by 2 bases; junction bases not matched to a gene: 5. The CDR3 sequence is CAISDPTSGGFTDTQYF. The CDR3 DNA reads TGTGCCATCAGTGACCCGACTAGCGGGGGGTTCACAGATACGCAGTATTTT.

J is TRBJ1-5 and V is TRBV6-5; 7 positions agree with TRBD1. Losses at the gene ends were 5 bases for V and 8 bases for J; bases not matched to a gene: 6. CDR3 length: 13 residues. CDR1 is MNHEY and CDR2 is SVGAGI in the germline V gene. In DNA form, the CDR3 reads TGTGCCAGCAGTAGACAGGGAAGAGAGCCCCAGCATTTT. Its protein is CASSRQGREPQHF.